This TCR beta chain was captured by sequencing in a study of T-cell memory formation after mild COVID-19. The wider study: TCR clustering was largely donor specific. The study, taken as a whole, reports: For contracting clones, CD4+ ones sat mainly in CM and EM, CD8+ in EMRA.

This clonotype was seen more than once but under ten times. Its antigen is currently unknown. Germline values: CDR1 SGHRS, CDR2 YFSETQ. This CDR3 spans 15 amino acids. The V gene lost 0 bases and the J gene lost 5 bases, with 14 bases spanning the gap. TCRdb re-derived calls from the 5' RACE reads in MiXCR, one entry per CDR3 protein. Seen here are approximately 290,000 distinct CDR3 sequences, 19% observed once, and the top ten hold around 20%. This sequence joins TRBV5-1 and TRBJ2-5; D is possibly TRBD2 (7 bases). The source is a man between 18 and 35 years old who had mild COVID-19 (a few samples of this study predate the infection). Cell type and time point are not known. Material: PBMCs or a T cell subset sorted from them (not recorded which). The CDR3 bases are TGCGCCAGCAGCTTGGTCGGGGGGCGCAGGGAGACCCAGTACTTC. Encoded protein: CASSLVGGRRETQYF.